The sequence of this T cell receptor beta chain was determined in a study of chemoradiotherapy in HPV16-positive cancers. Sequencing was performed with immunoSEQ multiplex PCR; in TCRdb, only in-frame clones are kept and a portion is missing. The sample shows roughly 15,000 clones, 65% to 85% of them seen only once. This clone turned up a few times. The antigen is not known. Study-wide results and caveats: Candidate HPV-specific clones and E7-related TCR motifs grew in tumor during treatment.

V lost 1 base and J 5 bases, leaving 20 bases between the germline ends. Germline V gene lookup returns CDR1 SGHNT and CDR2 YENEEA. The CDR3 has 18 residues. The specimen was obtained from a patient who underwent chemoradiotherapy. The clonotype originates from a human donor with HPV-associated anogenital cancer. This rearrangement joins TRBV11-3 to TRBJ2-2; D may match TRBD1 or TRBD2 (6 bases each). CDR3 DNA: TGTGCCAGCAGCTTAGTAGGGGGACTGCACCGGTTTACCGGGGAGCTGTTTTTT. Amino acids: CASSLVGGLHRFTGELFF.